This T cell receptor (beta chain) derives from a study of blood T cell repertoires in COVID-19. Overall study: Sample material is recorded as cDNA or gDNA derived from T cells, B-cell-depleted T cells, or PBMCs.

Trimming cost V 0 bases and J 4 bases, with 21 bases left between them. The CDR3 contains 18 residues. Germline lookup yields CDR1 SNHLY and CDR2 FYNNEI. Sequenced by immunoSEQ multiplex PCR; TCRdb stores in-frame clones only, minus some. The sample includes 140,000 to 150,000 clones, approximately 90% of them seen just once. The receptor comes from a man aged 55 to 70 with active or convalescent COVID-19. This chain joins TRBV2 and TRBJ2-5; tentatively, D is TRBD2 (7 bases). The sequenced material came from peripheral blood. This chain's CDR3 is CASSEALGRGRGAETQYF. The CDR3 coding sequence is TGTGCCAGCAGTGAAGCGCTCGGGCGGGGGCGAGGCGCAGAGACCCAGTACTTC.